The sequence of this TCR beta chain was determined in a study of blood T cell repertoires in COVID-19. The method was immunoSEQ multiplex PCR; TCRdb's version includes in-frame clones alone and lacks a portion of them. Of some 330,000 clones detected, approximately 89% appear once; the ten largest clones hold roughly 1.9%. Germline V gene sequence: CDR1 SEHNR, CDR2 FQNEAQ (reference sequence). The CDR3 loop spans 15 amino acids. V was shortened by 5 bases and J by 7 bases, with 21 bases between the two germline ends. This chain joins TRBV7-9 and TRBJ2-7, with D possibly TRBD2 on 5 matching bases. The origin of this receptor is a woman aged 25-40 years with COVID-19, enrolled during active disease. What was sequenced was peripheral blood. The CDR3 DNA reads TGTGCCAGCAGCGGATCTAGCTCCCAACTTGGGGAGCAGTACTTC. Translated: CASSGSSSQLGEQYF.